The present TCR beta chain was sequenced within a study of blood T cell repertoires in COVID-19. Study background: The United States, Italy and Spain were the sources of the acute and convalescent COVID-19 samples. Sources were T cells, B-cell-depleted T cells, or PBMCs; the material itself was cDNA or gDNA.

As processed by the authors: Using reference gene primer amplification, nucleated cell counts were estimated. Libraries were prepared by immunoSEQ multiplex PCR; TCRdb keeps only in-frame clonotypes and omits some of them. V, J and clone size were drawn from that table, and D and trimming were deduced from the DNA. The sample includes under 200,000 clones, around 77% seen only once; the top ten take 6.5% to 7%. The CDR3 is 17 residues long. Germline-derived CDR1 and CDR2 are SGHDN and FVKESK. J gave up 6 bases and V 1 base, and 15 bases lay outside the gene matches. The chain combines TRBV14 with TRBJ2-7, with 7 nucleotides matching TRBD2. This sequence originates from a man between 65 and 79 years old with active or convalescent COVID-19. Specimen: peripheral blood. The CDR3 loop reads CASSQGAKRATSLEQYF. The CDR3, as DNA: TGTGCCAGCAGCCAAGGGGCTAAACGGGCGACTAGCCTCGAGCAGTACTTC. The full variable domain, with the rest looked up from reference TRBV14 and TRBJ2-7, is EAGVTQFPSHSVIEKGQTVTLRCDPISGHDNLYWYRRVMGKEIKFLLHFVKESKQDESGMPNNRFLAERTGGTYSTLKVQPAELEDSGVYFCASSQGAKRATSLEQYFGPGTRLTVT.